This T cell receptor (beta chain) was documented in a study of shared clonotypes between healthy human individuals. A deep-level run was used for the assay. Only in-frame clones appear in the TCRdb table, and some are missing; sequencing was by immunoSEQ multiplex PCR. Seen here are hundreds of thousands of clones, roughly 72% observed once, and the top ten hold around 2%. With V trimmed by 3 bases and J by 6 bases, 7 bases remained unmatched. The germline V gene has CDR1 SGHNT and CDR2 YYREEE (reference sequence). The length of the CDR3 is 14 residues. Donors, without exception, were Caucasian adults residing in Nashville, Tennessee. Worth noting for this clone: Its antigen is undetermined.

Study results and limitations: Among non-shared clonotypes, generation probabilities were lower than among those shared by all four donors.

The chain carries TRBV5-4 and TRBJ2-3; the match to TRBD2 covers 7 bases. The source is a woman in her thirties in good health. Input material: memory CD4+ T cells sorted from blood. This sample's subset: CD45RA-negative fraction. For the CDR3, the DNA is TGTGCCAGCAGCTCCCCGGCGGGAGCGGATACGCAGTATTTT. Its translation is CASSSPAGADTQYF.